The T cell receptor (beta chain) described here comes from a study of cytotoxic CD8 clonotypes in ibrutinib-treated CLL. Study at large: Among patients, 24 responded partially and 2 completely; approximately 15 then stayed remitted and some 12 progressed after median approximately 70 months. Median treatment time before response sampling was eleven to twelve months, range 6 to 36. Regarding the study as a whole: Rising at ibrutinib response, clonality subsequently fell back toward baseline at progression.

Sequencing used immunoSEQ multiplex PCR; TCRdb keeps in-frame clones, though not all of them. The sample carries tens of thousands of clones, nearly 70% recorded once. With regard to this clone: Its cognate antigen is unknown.

V shed 0 bases and J 3 bases; nucleotides not matched to a gene: 10. This CDR3 has 17 amino acids. Per the germline V gene, CDR1 is SGHTS and CDR2 is YDEGEE. This chain joins TRBV5-8 and TRBJ2-3; TRBD2 matches 7 bases. This receptor was taken from a human donor with chronic lymphocytic leukemia. The sample was PBMCs, taken at disease progression, from a patient treated with ibrutinib. In DNA form, the CDR3 reads TGTGCCAGCAGCTTGGACGGAGGCAGGGACTATACAGATACGCAGTATTTT. It encodes CASSLDGGRDYTDTQYF. The whole variable domain, remainder taken from reference TRBV5-8 and TRBJ2-3, is EAGVTQSPTHLIKTRGQQATLRCSPISGHTSVYWYQQALGLGLQFLLWYDEGEERNRGNFPPRFSGRQFPNYSSELNVNALELEDSALYLCASSLDGGRDYTDTQYFGPGTRLTVL.